Listed here are 23 T cell receptor beta chains from one sample, sequenced in a study of blood T cell repertoires in COVID-19. Profiled with immunoSEQ multiplex PCR; TCRdb holds only in-frame clones, not every one. Among approximately 200,000 clones, roughly 89% were seen once, and the ten largest hold about 6%. Sequencing was done on a sample of peripheral blood. All receptors derive from a man between 60 and 75 years old who had recovered from COVID-19.

The chain uses TRBV6-5 and TRBJ2-1; D unresolved. Germline V gene lookup returns CDR1 MNHEY and CDR2 SVGAGI. The CDR3 loop spans 13 amino acids. V lost 4 bases to trimming and J lost 5 bases, with 9 bases between them. The CDR3 DNA reads TGTGCCAGCAGTTGGGCCCGACACAATGAGCAGTTCTTC. It codes for CASSWARHNEQFF.

V usage is TRBV14 and J usage is TRBJ1-1, with D perhaps matching TRBD1 (6 bases). Germline CDR1 and CDR2: SGHDN and FVKESK. The CDR3 has 14 residues. V lost 0 bases to trimming and J lost 5 bases, with 10 bases between them. Written as DNA, the CDR3 is TGTGCCAGCAGCCAAGAAGGGGGGGGGACTGAAGCTTTCTTT. Translating it yields CASSQEGGGTEAFF.

This clone appeared a few times. The V and J genes are TRBV7-3 and TRBJ1-1; no firm D call. Trimming stripped 2 bases from V and 3 bases from J, with 10 bases between. There are 14 residues in the CDR3. The germline V gene has CDR1 SGHTA and CDR2 FQGTGA. This CDR3 reads CASSLGGMDTEAFF. The CDR3 region has the DNA TGTGCCAGCAGCTTAGGAGGGATGGACACTGAAGCTTTCTTT.

The chain has TRBV6-5 and TRBJ1-2; weak D call: TRBD1 (6 bases). CDR1 is MNHEY, CDR2 SVGAGI, per germline. Trimming pared 2 bases from V and 5 bases from J, leaving 9 bases between. The CDR3 consists of 13 residues. CDR3 sequence: CASSYDGQYGYTF. The DNA of the CDR3 is TGTGCCAGCAGTTACGACGGACAGTATGGCTACACCTTC.

This chain connects TRBV7-2 to TRBJ1-2, with 9 bases fitting TRBD1. CDR3 size: 15 residues. The germline gives CDR1 SGHTA, CDR2 FQGNSA. The V gene end was trimmed by 0 bases and the J gene end by 5 bases; junction bases not matched to a gene: 4. This CDR3 reads CASSLAGGTGYGYTF. The CDR3 nucleotides are TGTGCCAGCAGCTTAGCAGGTGGGACAGGGTATGGCTACACCTTC.

This sequence joins TRBV9 and TRBJ2-1; D may be TRBD2 (7 bases). V dropped 4 bases and J dropped 6 bases, with 17 bases sitting between them. The CDR3 is 15 amino acids. The germline V gene encodes CDR1 SGDLS and CDR2 YYNGEE. CDR3 sequence reads: CASSPARGALNEQFF. In nucleotides, the CDR3 is TGTGCCAGCAGCCCGGCCCGGGGGGCGCTCAATGAGCAGTTCTTC.

DNA for the CDR3: TGTGCCAGCGCGCCGACTGGCCCCTCTGGAAACACCATATATTTT. Translating it yields CASAPTGPSGNTIYF. The rearrangement links TRBV7-3 to TRBJ1-3, with unresolved D. This CDR3 has 15 amino acids. Trimming cost V 8 bases and J 0 bases, with 14 bases left between them. Germline V CDR1 and CDR2: SGHTA, FQGTGA.

This clone was seen a few times. The rearrangement uses TRBV12-3 or TRBV12-4 and TRBJ1-1; TRBD1 matches 9 bases. After removal of 5 bases from V and 4 bases from J, the junction contained 2 bases not matched to a gene. The CDR3 spans 13 residues. The CDR3 protein is CASSIQGATEAFF. CDR3 nucleotide sequence: TGTGCCAGCAGTATACAGGGGGCCACTGAAGCTTTCTTT.

J is TRBJ2-1 and V is TRBV5-1; D is perhaps TRBD1 (6 bases). Trimming pared 0 bases from V and 4 bases from J, leaving 14 bases between. Per germline, CDR1 SGHRS and CDR2 YFSETQ. The CDR3 totals 16 residues. The CDR3 sequence is CASSLAPGVKYNEQFF. In nucleotides, the CDR3 is TGCGCCAGCAGCTTGGCCCCAGGGGTCAAGTACAATGAGCAGTTCTTC.

The chain employs TRBV24-1 and TRBJ2-2; 8 bases are shared with TRBD2. Unmatched junction bases numbered 0, after V lost 7 bases and J lost 6 bases. Germline assignment: CDR1 KGHDR and CDR2 SFDVKD. The CDR3 has 12 residues. As DNA, the CDR3 is TGTGCCACCAGAGCGGGGGCCGGGGAGCTGTTTTTT. As protein: CATRAGAGELFF.

This chain uses TRBV6-5 with TRBJ1-1, with TRBD1 identical over 9 bases. The ends lost 6 bases at V and 5 bases at J; junction bases unmatched: 4. Germline values: CDR1 MNHEY, CDR2 SVGAGI. The CDR3 totals 13 residues. The CDR3 bases are TGTGCCAGCAGCAGACAGGGGGAGACTGAAGCTTTCTTT. Amino acids: CASSRQGETEAFF.

The chain couples TRBV9 to TRBJ2-3; D may be TRBD2 (6 bases). The CDR3 loop spans 15 amino acids. From germline, CDR1 is SGDLS and CDR2 YYNGEE. Trimming shortened V by 5 bases and J by 9 bases, and 22 bases separated the two germline ends. The DNA for the CDR3 is TGTGCCAGCAGGGCTAGCGAAAGTATTGGAGAGACGCAGTATTTT. Translation: CASRASESIGETQYF. The entire variable domain, with the rest obtained from reference TRBV9 and TRBJ2-3, is as follows: DSGVTQTPKHLITATGQRVTLRCSPRSGDLSVYWYQQSLDQGLQFLIQYYNGEERAKGNILERFSAQQFPDLHSELNLSSLELGDSALYFCASRASESIGETQYFGPGTRLTVL.

This clone appeared a few times. The same CDR3 arises from other DNA sequences in this sample as well. The CDR3 protein is CASSWGGAGGSNQPQHF. DNA of the CDR3: TGTGCCAGCAGCTGGGGTGGGGCAGGGGGGAGCAATCAGCCCCAGCATTTT. The rearrangement joins TRBV5-6 to TRBJ1-5, with 7 nucleotides matching TRBD1. The CDR3 spans 17 residues. With 3 bases clipped from V and 1 base from J, the junction kept 10 bases outside the gene matches. Germline V lookup: CDR1 SGHDT, CDR2 YYEEEE.

The rearrangement links TRBV3-1 (or the pseudogene TRBV3-2) to TRBJ1-1; a weak D match, TRBD1 (6 bases). Germline CDR1 and CDR2: LGHDT and YNNKEL (reference sequence). The CDR3 loop spans 16 amino acids. V shed 2 bases and J shed 2 bases, with 15 bases lying between them. This CDR3 reads CASSQQGQRRNTEAFF. In nucleotides, the CDR3 is TGTGCCAGCAGCCAACAGGGGCAGAGGAGAAACACTGAAGCTTTCTTT.

V gene TRBV19 combines with J gene TRBJ1-5; possible D gene TRBD1, 5 bases. CDR1 is LNHDA, CDR2 SQIVND, per germline (reference sequence). Trimming pared 1 base from V and 7 bases from J, leaving 11 bases between. CDR3 length equals 14 residues. The CDR3 nucleotides are TGTGCCAGTAGTATAGTGTCAGGGCAACAGCCCCAGCATTTT. It codes for CASSIVSGQQPQHF.

V usage is TRBV12-3 or TRBV12-4 and J usage is TRBJ1-1; a weak D match, TRBD1 (6 bases). Trimming removed 1 base at V and 8 bases at J, with 11 bases between. The CDR3 has 13 amino acids. This chain's CDR3 is CASSLGTVAEAFF. CDR3 in DNA: TGTGCCAGCAGTTTAGGGACAGTTGCAGAAGCTTTCTTT.

CDR3 residues: CAWRLAGLAAATQYF. CDR3 DNA sequence: TGTGCCTGGAGACTAGCGGGATTGGCGGCCGCTACGCAGTATTTT. The V and J genes are TRBV30 and TRBJ2-3, with 10 positions matching TRBD2. V shed 3 bases and J 8 bases; nucleotides not matched to a gene: 11. CDR3 length equals 15 residues. The germline CDR1 and CDR2 sequences are GTSNPN and SVGIG (reference sequence).

With regard to this clone: An end of the junction does not agree with germline; a read error may underlie this. The chain employs TRBV10-3 and TRBJ1-1, with unresolved D. The CDR3 extends over 13 amino acids. Germline V gene lookup returns CDR1 ENHRY and CDR2 SYGVKD. The DNA of the CDR3 is TGTGCCATCAGCGCAGGCCTGAAGACTGAAGCTTTCTTT. Its translation is CAISAGLKTEAFF.

The chain links TRBV6-1 to TRBJ1-2, with 8 bases aligning to TRBD1. This CDR3 is built from 16 residues. Germline loops: CDR1 MNHNS, CDR2 SASEGT. Trimming removed 0 bases from V and 8 bases from J; junction bases left unmatched: 11. CDR3 residues: CASSEAAPWTGYGYTF. DNA for the CDR3: TGTGCCAGCAGTGAAGCTGCTCCCTGGACAGGGTACGGCTACACCTTC.

V and J are TRBV27 and TRBJ2-2, with 7 bases matching TRBD1. The CDR3 runs 16 residues. Germline lookup yields CDR1 MNHEY and CDR2 SMNVEV (reference sequence). V was pared by 6 bases and J by 2 bases, with 9 bases of the junction left unmatched. For the CDR3, the DNA is TGTGCCAGCAGCCTCACAGGGGAGACTAACACCGGGGAGCTGTTTTTT. It specifies CASSLTGETNTGELFF.

The chain is built from TRBV3-1 (or the pseudogene TRBV3-2) and TRBJ1-1; a weak D match, TRBD1 (6 bases). The germline V gene encodes CDR1 LGHDT and CDR2 YNNKEL (reference sequence). The CDR3 covers 14 residues. Trimming pared 3 bases from V and 7 bases from J, leaving 15 bases between. Written as DNA, the CDR3 is TGTGCCAGCAGCCAGAGCAGGGGTAGAGTTGAAGCTTTCTTT. Residues: CASSQSRGRVEAFF.

The count of this clone is one. CDR3 residues: CAFGHLSSYNSPLHF. CDR3 DNA sequence: TGTGCCTTCGGACACCTAAGCTCCTATAATTCACCCCTCCACTTT. The V call is TRBV30, the J call TRBJ1-6, with a tentative D call TRBD1 (5 bases). CDR1 is GTSNPN and CDR2 is SVGIG in the germline V gene (reference sequence). V lost 7 bases and J 0 bases, leaving 13 bases between the germline ends. The CDR3 covers 15 residues.

The chain combines TRBV12-3 or TRBV12-4 with TRBJ1-1; TRBD1 is a possible D gene (6 bases). This CDR3 contains 12 residues. V lost 3 bases and J lost 8, with 10 bases in between. The DNA of the CDR3 is TGTGCCAGCAGTTTCGGACAGTACGAAGCTTTCTTT. Translated: CASSFGQYEAFF.